One T cell receptor (beta chain) is described in this entry. Its antigen is not identified. This sample is drawn from a study of cytomegalovirus exposure and HLA in healthy donors. The wider study: Of all 360 or so donors who were genotyped, under 90% belonged to the Caucasian-associated ancestry cluster. Findings and limits, study-wide: Reportedly, TCR beta sequences accurately predicted HLA-A and HLA-B alleles in most subjects.

13 Jbeta primers and 60 Vbeta primers were used for the PCR. This table comes from immunoSEQ multiplex PCR, and its TCRdb copy is limited to in-frame clones, with some not included. The sample has about 120,000 clones, 65% seen once. V lost 2 bases to trimming and J lost 0 bases, with 5 bases between them. This CDR3 has 14 amino acids. The V gene's germline CDR1 is MGHDK and CDR2 SYGVNS. The receptor was isolated from a woman in her 40s in good health and CMV-seropositive. The chain combines TRBV25-1 with TRBJ1-3, with D hard to call. Sequenced material: PBMCs. The CDR3 loop is CASSEGFSGNTIYF. CDR3 nucleotide sequence: TGTGCCAGCAGTGAAGGCTTCTCTGGAAACACCATATATTTT. Together with reference TRBV25-1 and TRBJ1-3, the CDR3 gives the full variable domain: EADIYQTPRYLVIGTGKKITLECSQTMGHDKMYWYQQDPGMELHLIHYSYGVNSTEKGDLSSESTVSRIRTEHFPLTLESARPSHTSQYLCASSEGFSGNTIYFGEGSWLTVV.